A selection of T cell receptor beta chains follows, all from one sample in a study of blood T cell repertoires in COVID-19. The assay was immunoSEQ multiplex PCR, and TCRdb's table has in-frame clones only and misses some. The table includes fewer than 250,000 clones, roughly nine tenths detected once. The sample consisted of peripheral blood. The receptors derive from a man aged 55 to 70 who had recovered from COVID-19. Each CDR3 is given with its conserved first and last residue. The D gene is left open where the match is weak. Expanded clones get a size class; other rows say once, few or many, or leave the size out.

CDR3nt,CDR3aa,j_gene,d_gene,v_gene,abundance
TGTGCCAGCAGCCAAGATCCCCAGGTTCCTTCCCTCCACTTT,CASSQDPQVPSLHF,TRBJ1-6,-,TRBV3-1/TRBV3-2,-
TGTGCCAGCAGCCAAGGCGGGTCGGGACTGCACTCTGGAAACACCATATATTTT,CASSQGGSGLHSGNTIYF,TRBJ1-3,-,TRBV4-2,once
TGTGCCTTATTAAGAGGGGGCACCTATGGCTACACCTTC,CALLRGGTYGYTF,TRBJ1-2,TRBD1,TRBV30,-
TGTGCCAGCAACTGGGTAGGACAGTTTGAAGCTTTCTTT,CASNWVGQFEAFF,TRBJ1-1,-,TRBV5-6,-
TGTGCCAGCACTATCTCCGGACAGATTAGGAACACCGGGGAGCTGTTTTTT,CASTISGQIRNTGELFF,TRBJ2-2,-,TRBV27,-
TGTGCCAGCAGCCCGGGACAGGTGCATGGCTACACCTTC,CASSPGQVHGYTF,TRBJ1-2,TRBD1,TRBV11-3,-
TGTGCCAGCAGCTCGGGACAGGGGAAGTCCGGGGAGCTGTTTTTT,CASSSGQGKSGELFF,TRBJ2-2,TRBD1,TRBV5-8,-
TGTGCCAGCAGTAGCGGGGGGCTTTACAATGAGCAGTTCTTC,CASSSGGLYNEQFF,TRBJ2-1,TRBD2,TRBV2,-
TGCGCCAGCAGCCAACGATTCCAAACAGCAAGCTCTGGAAACACCATATATTTT,CASSQRFQTASSGNTIYF,TRBJ1-3,-,TRBV4-1,-
TGTGCCAGTAGTATTGGCCAGGGGGTTTACAATGAGCAGTTCTTC,CASSIGQGVYNEQFF,TRBJ2-1,TRBD1,TRBV19,few
TGTGCCAGCTCACGACTTAACTCTGGGGCCAACGTCCTGACTTTC,CASSRLNSGANVLTF,TRBJ2-6,-,TRBV18,-
TGTGCCAGCAGCTTAAACAGGGACTACGAGCAGTACTTC,CASSLNRDYEQYF,TRBJ2-7,-,TRBV11-3,-
TGTGCCAGCAGTTTACGTAGCGGGAGGGAGCTAGATACGCAGTATTTT,CASSLRSGRELDTQYF,TRBJ2-3,TRBD2,TRBV27,-
TGTGCCAGCAACCGGGGGGGACCGTACGAGCAGTACTTC,CASNRGGPYEQYF,TRBJ2-7,TRBD2,TRBV9,-
TGTGCCACCAGTGATTCAGGGGCTGGGGCCAACGTCCTGACTTTC,CATSDSGAGANVLTF,TRBJ2-6,-,TRBV24-1,-
TGTGCCATCAGTGTAGGGGACAGGGTGACAGATACGCAGTATTTT,CAISVGDRVTDTQYF,TRBJ2-3,TRBD1,TRBV10-3,-
TGCGCCAGCAGATACTATGCGACAGGGGGGTCCGAGCAGTACTTC,CASRYYATGGSEQYF,TRBJ2-7,TRBD1,TRBV10-2,-
TGCGCCAGCAGCCAAGTTTTAGGGGACAGGGTAAATGAAAAACTGTTTTTT,CASSQVLGDRVNEKLFF,TRBJ1-4,TRBD1,TRBV4-3,-
TGTGCCCGCCGGAGCCCGGGGGGGGGACAGGGGACCTACGAGCAGTACTTC,CARRSPGGGQGTYEQYF,TRBJ2-7,TRBD1,TRBV2,-